A single TCR beta chain is shown here with its context. The junction differs from germline at one of its ends, possibly a read error. The germline gives CDR1 SGHAT, CDR2 FQNNGV. This CDR3 has 15 residues. No cell sorting was done before RNA was extracted from the tissue. This non-tumor lung sample came from over 3 cm beyond the tumor edge. TCRbeta libraries were built with three rounds of nested PCR, modified from ARM-PCR. TCRdb re-called the multiplex PCR reads through MiXCR, storing one row per CDR3 protein. Found here are roughly 75,000 distinct CDR3 sequences, around 70% of them singletons; the top ten hold 25% to 35%. The data stem from a study of tumor and adjacent non-tumor tissue in lung cancer.

This chain uses TRBV11-2 with TRBJ1-1; D is possibly TRBD1 (6 bases). Sequenced material: distant non-tumor lung tissue. This sequence originates from a woman aged 45-65 years with non-small cell lung cancer. The CDR3 DNA reads TGTGTCAGCAGCGCAATAGGGGATGGGGGCTCTGAAGCTTTCTTT. Encoded protein: CVSSAIGDGGSEAFF.